This T cell receptor (beta chain) was obtained from a study of blood T cell repertoires in COVID-19. Study context: Donors in the United States, Italy and Spain gave samples during acute or convalescent COVID-19.

V shed 6 bases, J shed 7 bases, and the junction held 7 bases outside the gene matches. The CDR3 runs 14 residues. Germline values: CDR1 LNHDA, CDR2 SQIVND (reference sequence). This clone was recorded a few times. Seattle patients were enrolled while actively infected and followed longitudinally. Per the authors' pipeline: Amplification with reference gene primers provided the estimates of nucleated cell counts. Generated by immunoSEQ multiplex PCR, the TCRdb table keeps only in-frame clones and is missing some. The V and J calls and clone size come from that table; D and trimming were worked out from the DNA. The data show under 200,000 clones, just over 90% seen once.

What was sequenced was peripheral blood. This sequence was found in a man aged 18 to 30 with COVID-19, enrolled during active disease. The chain links TRBV19 to TRBJ1-5; TRBD1 matches at 9 bases. The CDR3 coding sequence is TGTGCCAGTAGAAGGACAGGGGAAACCCAGCCCCAGCATTTT. The encoded protein is CASRRTGETQPQHF.